This T cell receptor beta chain was obtained from a study of beta chain features in type 1 diabetes. Trimming at V came to 1 base and at J to 7 bases, leaving 10 bases not matched to a gene. Germline-derived CDR1 and CDR2 are LNHNV and YYDKDF (reference sequence). This CDR3 contains 15 residues. Study outcomes and limitations: Shortening of TCRB CDR3s, moderate but significant, appeared in all four CD4+ subsets of Type 1 diabetes patients.

Every isolated RNA sample was fully reverse transcribed, so sequencing captured expressed TCRB transcripts. Profiling relied on immunoSEQ multiplex PCR, and the TCRdb table lists in-frame clones only, not all of them. The sample has 400,000 or so clones, about 12% seen once. This clone was observed a handful of times. The antigen is unknown. The origin of this receptor is a woman under 30 with type 1 diabetes. This rearrangement joins TRBV15 to TRBJ2-7; 7 bases line up with TRBD1. Specimen: naive CD4+ T cells from blood. CDR3 sequence reads: CATSRVGTVDREQYF. The CDR3 DNA reads TGTGCCACCAGCAGAGTTGGGACAGTGGACCGAGAGCAGTACTTC.